A single sample is the source of the 6 T cell receptor beta chains below, sequenced in a study of blood T cell repertoires in COVID-19. TCRdb's table, derived via immunoSEQ multiplex PCR, lists solely in-frame clones and lacks some. The sample has about 46,000 clones; 86% are singletons. The material sequenced was peripheral blood. The receptor source for this set is a man aged 55-75 years with active or convalescent COVID-19.

The chain recombines TRBV2 with TRBJ1-2, with 10 bases that match TRBD1. Germline V lookup: CDR1 SNHLY, CDR2 FYNNEI. CDR3 length: 14 amino acids. Trimming removed 6 bases from V and 7 bases from J; junction bases left unmatched: 8. The CDR3 DNA reads TGTGCCAGCAGGGGGGACAGGGGTCGAGGTGGCTACACCTTC. It translates to CASRGDRGRGGYTF.

This chain connects TRBV9 to TRBJ1-3; D gene ambiguous. The CDR3 sequence is 15 residues long. Germline loops: CDR1 SGDLS, CDR2 YYNGEE. V lost 0 bases and J 2 bases, leaving 9 bases between the germline ends. The CDR3 loop is CASSVVMGPGNTIYF. For the CDR3, the DNA is TGTGCCAGCAGCGTAGTCATGGGCCCTGGAAACACCATATATTTT.

This sequence joins TRBV5-4 and TRBJ1-1; 7 bases map to TRBD1. From germline, CDR1 is SGHNT and CDR2 YYREEE (reference sequence). V shed 3 bases and J 3 bases; nucleotides not matched to a gene: 8. The CDR3 contains 15 residues. CDR3 in amino acids: CASSSRTGSDTEAFF. CDR3 sequence (DNA): TGTGCCAGCAGCTCCCGGACAGGATCCGACACTGAAGCTTTCTTT.

This chain links TRBV2 with TRBJ1-6; possibly TRBD1 for D (6 bases). The CDR3 is made up of 16 amino acids. V gave up 6 bases and J gave up 4 bases, with 16 bases separating them. Germline values: CDR1 SNHLY, CDR2 FYNNEI. CDR3 sequence (DNA): TGTGCCAGCAGCCCGCCTATGACAGGTTATAATTCACCCCTCCACTTT. Its protein is CASSPPMTGYNSPLHF.

This chain uses TRBV3-1 (or the pseudogene TRBV3-2) with TRBJ1-5; no firm D call. The CDR3 contains 16 residues. From germline, CDR1 is LGHDT and CDR2 YNNKEL (reference sequence). Trimming left V 0 bases short and J 4 bases short, with 13 bases between. CDR3: CASSQEPGLGNQPQHF. DNA for the CDR3: TGTGCCAGCAGCCAAGAACCCGGGTTGGGTAATCAGCCCCAGCATTTT.

The V and J genes are TRBV29-1 and TRBJ1-1; a weak D match, TRBD1 (6 bases). Trimming left V 5 bases short and J 6 bases short, with 16 bases between. Germline lookup yields CDR1 SQVTM and CDR2 ANQGSEA. The CDR3 contains 13 residues. The CDR3 DNA sequence: TGCAGCGTTCTCCTGGGGGGGGCTGCTGAAGCTTTCTTT. Translation gives CSVLLGGAAEAFF.